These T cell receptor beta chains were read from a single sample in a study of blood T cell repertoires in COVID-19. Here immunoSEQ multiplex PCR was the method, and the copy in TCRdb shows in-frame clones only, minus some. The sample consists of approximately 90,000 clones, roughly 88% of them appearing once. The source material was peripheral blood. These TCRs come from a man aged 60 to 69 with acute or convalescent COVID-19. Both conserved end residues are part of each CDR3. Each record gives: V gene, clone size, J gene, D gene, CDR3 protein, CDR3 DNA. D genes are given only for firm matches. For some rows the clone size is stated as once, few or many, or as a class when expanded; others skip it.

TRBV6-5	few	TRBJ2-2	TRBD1	CASIGQGPTGELFF	TGTGCCAGCATTGGACAGGGTCCCACCGGGGAGCTGTTTTTT
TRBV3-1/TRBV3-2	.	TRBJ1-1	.	CASSQGPGMNTEAFF	TGTGCCAGCAGCCAAGGGCCAGGTATGAACACTGAAGCTTTCTTT
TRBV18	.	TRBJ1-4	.	CASSPLRAATNEKLFF	TGTGCCAGCTCACCACTGAGGGCTGCAACTAATGAAAAACTGTTTTTT
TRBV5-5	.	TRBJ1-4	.	CASSLAGYGGLANEKLFF	TGTGCCAGCAGCTTGGCCGGGTACGGCGGGTTGGCTAATGAAAAACTGTTTTTT
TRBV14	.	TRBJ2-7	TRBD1	CASSQEGTGAEQYF	TGTGCCAGCAGCCAAGAAGGGACAGGGGCCGAGCAGTACTTC
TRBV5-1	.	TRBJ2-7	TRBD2	CASSLVPGLAGNYEQYF	TGCGCCAGCAGCTTGGTCCCGGGACTAGCGGGAAACTACGAGCAGTACTTC
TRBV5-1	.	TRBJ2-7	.	CASSPTGIYEQYF	TGCGCCAGCAGCCCGACAGGTATTTACGAGCAGTACTTC
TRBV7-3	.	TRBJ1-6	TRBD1	CASSGTGGRDNSPLHF	TGTGCCAGCAGCGGGACAGGGGGCAGGGATAATTCACCCCTCCACTTT
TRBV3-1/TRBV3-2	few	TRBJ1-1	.	CASSQEGTPNTEAFF	TGTGCCAGCAGCCAAGAAGGGACACCGAACACTGAAGCTTTCTTT
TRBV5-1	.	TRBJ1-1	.	CASSLGSGSPDTEAFF	TGCGCCAGCAGCTTGGGTTCAGGGTCGCCTGACACTGAAGCTTTCTTT
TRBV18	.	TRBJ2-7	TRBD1	CASSPGTGDYEQYF	TGTGCCAGCTCCCCGGGGACAGGGGATTACGAGCAGTACTTC
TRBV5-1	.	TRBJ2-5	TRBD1	CASSRLSGGAQETQYF	TGCGCCAGCAGCAGACTTTCAGGGGGCGCACAAGAGACCCAGTACTTC